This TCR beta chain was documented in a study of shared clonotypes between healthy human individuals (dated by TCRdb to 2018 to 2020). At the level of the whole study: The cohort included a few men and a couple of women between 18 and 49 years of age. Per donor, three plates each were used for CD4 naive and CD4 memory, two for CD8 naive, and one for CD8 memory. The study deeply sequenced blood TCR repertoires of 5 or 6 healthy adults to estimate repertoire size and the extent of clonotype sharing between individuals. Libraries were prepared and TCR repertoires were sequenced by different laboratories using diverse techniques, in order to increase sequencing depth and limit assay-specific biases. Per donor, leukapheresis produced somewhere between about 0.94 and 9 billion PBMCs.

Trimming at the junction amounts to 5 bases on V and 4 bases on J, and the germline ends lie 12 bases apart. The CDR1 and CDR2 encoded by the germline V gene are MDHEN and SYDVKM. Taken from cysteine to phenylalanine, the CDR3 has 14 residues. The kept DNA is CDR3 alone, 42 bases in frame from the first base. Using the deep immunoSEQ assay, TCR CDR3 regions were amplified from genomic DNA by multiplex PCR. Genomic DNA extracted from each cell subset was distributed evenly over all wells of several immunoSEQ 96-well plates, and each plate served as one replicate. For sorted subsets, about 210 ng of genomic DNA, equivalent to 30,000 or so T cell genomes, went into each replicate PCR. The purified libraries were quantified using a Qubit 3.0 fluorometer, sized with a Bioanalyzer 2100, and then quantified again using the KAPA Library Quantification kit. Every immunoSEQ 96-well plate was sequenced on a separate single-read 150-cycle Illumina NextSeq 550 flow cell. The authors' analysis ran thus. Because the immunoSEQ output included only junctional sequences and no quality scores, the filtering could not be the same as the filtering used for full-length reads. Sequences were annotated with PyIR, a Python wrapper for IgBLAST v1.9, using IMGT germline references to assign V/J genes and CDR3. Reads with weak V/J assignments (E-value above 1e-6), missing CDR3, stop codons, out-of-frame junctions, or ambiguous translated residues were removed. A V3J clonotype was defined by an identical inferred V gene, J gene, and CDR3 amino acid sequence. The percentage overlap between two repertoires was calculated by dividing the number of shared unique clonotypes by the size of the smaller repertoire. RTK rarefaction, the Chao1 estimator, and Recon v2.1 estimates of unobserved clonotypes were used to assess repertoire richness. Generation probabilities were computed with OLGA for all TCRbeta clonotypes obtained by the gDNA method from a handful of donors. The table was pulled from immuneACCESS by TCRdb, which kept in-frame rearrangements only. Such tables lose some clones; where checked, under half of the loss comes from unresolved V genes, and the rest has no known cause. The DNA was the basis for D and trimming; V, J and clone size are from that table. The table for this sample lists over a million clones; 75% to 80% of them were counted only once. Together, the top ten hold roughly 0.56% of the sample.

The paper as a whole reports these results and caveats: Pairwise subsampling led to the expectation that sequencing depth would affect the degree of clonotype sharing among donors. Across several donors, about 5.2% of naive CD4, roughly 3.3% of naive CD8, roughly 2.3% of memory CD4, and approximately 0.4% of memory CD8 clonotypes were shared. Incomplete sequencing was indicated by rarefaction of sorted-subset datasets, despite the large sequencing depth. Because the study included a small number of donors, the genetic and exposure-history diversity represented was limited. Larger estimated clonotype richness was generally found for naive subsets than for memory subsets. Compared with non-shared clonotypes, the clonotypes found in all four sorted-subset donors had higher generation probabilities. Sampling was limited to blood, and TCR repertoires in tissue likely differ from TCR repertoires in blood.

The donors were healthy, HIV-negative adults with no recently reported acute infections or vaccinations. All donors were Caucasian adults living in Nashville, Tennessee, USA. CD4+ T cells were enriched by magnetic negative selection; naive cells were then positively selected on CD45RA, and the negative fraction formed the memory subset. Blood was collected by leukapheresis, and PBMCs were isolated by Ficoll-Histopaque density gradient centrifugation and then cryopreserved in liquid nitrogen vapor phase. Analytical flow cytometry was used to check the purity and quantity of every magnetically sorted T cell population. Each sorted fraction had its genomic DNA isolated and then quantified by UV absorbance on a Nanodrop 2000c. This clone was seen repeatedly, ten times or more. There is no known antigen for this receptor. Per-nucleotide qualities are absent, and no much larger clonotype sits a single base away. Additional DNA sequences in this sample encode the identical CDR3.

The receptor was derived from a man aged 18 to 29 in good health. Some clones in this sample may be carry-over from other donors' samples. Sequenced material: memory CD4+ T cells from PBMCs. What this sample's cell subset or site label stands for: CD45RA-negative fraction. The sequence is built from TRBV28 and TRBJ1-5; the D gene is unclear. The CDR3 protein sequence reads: CASSTTGGNQPQHF. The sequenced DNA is TGTGCCAGCAGTACGACGGGCGGAAATCAGCCCCAGCATTTT. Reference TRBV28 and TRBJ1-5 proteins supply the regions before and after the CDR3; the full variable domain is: DVKVTQSSRYLVKRTGEKVFLECVQDMDHENMFWYRQDPGLGLRLIYFSYDVKMKEKGDIPEGYSVSREKKERFSLILESASTNQTSMYLCASSTTGGNQPQHFGDGTRLSIL.